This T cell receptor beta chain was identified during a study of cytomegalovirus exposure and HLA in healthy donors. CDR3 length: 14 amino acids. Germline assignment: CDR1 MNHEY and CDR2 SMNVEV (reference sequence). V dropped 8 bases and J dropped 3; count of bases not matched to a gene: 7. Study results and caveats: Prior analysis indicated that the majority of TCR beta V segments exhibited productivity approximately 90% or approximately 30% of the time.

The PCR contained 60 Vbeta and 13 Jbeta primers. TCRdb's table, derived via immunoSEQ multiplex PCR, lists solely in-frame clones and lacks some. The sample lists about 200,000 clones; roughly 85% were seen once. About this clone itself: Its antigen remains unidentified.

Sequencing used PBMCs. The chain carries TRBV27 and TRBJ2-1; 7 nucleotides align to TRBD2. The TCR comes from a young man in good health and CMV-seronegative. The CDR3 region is CASYAGANYNEQFF. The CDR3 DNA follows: TGTGCCAGCTACGCGGGAGCGAACTACAATGAGCAGTTCTTC.